The source of this T cell receptor beta chain is a study of Graves' ophthalmopathy and Graves' hyperthyroidism. This CDR3 contains 15 residues. Losses at the gene ends were 4 bases for V and 8 bases for J; bases not matched to a gene: 14. Germline CDR1 and CDR2: SGDLS and YYNGEE. The study amplified TCR beta CDR3 regions using RNA transcripts. Amplification began with first-round RT-PCR using HTBI primers, then second-round multiplex PCR was performed. TCRdb recomputed calls from the multiplex PCR reads with MiXCR, one row per CDR3 protein. The table has over a million distinct CDR3 sequences, less than 45% seen once.

The TCR was taken from an adult man with Graves' hyperthyroidism. The chain couples TRBV9 to TRBJ1-2, with 7 nucleotides matching TRBD1. Sequences were obtained from peripheral blood or thyroid tissue (not recorded which). The DNA for the CDR3 is TGTGCCAGCAGCTTGGGACCGGGACAGTTTATCGGCTACACCTTC. It translates to CASSLGPGQFIGYTF.